This paragraph reports one T cell receptor (beta chain). Which antigen it targets is not known. Per-base qualities were not stored, and no clone one base away is much larger. The data were obtained in a study of blood T cell repertoires in COVID-19 (dated by TCRdb to 2018 to 2021). About the full investigation: Collaborator samples came from the United States, Italy and Spain and covered acute and convalescent phases of COVID-19. Samples came from the ongoing ImmuneRACE study (first 160 participants) plus 1,254 subjects from 6 global collaborators. Nearly every sample came with metadata listing a de-identified subject ID, COVID-19 status, age in years and sex. The material from the prospective study consisted of cDNA or gDNA derived from T cells, B-cell-depleted T cells, or PBMCs. A freely available public database, intended as a resource for researchers studying the immune response to SARS-CoV-2, is where the repertoires were released. Where HLA class I and class II types were available, the types were taken from metadata supplied by the sample provider, not from assay-based typing. Subjects who had been exposed to COVID-19, were actively infected with it, or had recovered from it provided the deeply sampled blood TCRbeta repertoires that made up the dataset.

Compared with germline, V lacks 8 bases and J lacks 2 bases; bases without a gene match: 2. CDR1 is given as SNHLY and CDR2 as FYNNEI, both from the germline V gene. Inclusive of the bounding cysteine and phenylalanine, the CDR3 is 13 residues long. The read is trimmed to its CDR3 DNA, 39 bases read in frame from base 1. Collaborating institutions collected whole blood in K2EDTA tubes following their own protocols. Collaborator samples were shipped for TCRbeta analysis as frozen whole blood, isolated PBMCs, or DNA extracted from either sample type. General findings and caveats noted by the study authors: The quantity of clinical and demographic metadata differed by source and by participant and was supplied without curation.

TCRbeta CDR3 regions were amplified from genomic DNA using the immunoSEQ Assay, a bias-controlled multiplex PCR. The original methods were these. Within the assay, amplification of reference gene primers was used to estimate how many nucleated cells each sample contained. To quantify the absolute abundance of each unique TCRbeta CDR3 rearrangement, sequence reads were collapsed and filtered. Productive Simpson clonality was computed per sample as the square root of Simpson's diversity index over productive rearrangements. TCRdb limited this immuneACCESS table to in-frame rearrangements with V and J called. A share of clones is missing; checked studies link under half to unresolved V genes, and the rest is unexplained. Clonal size and the V and J genes are those of that table, whereas D and trimming came from the DNA. The sample table records some 200,000 clones; 80% of these occur just once. In total, the top ten clones hold 9.5% to 15% of the sample.

This TCR was sampled from a human donor in a cohort sampled during active COVID-19. The sequencing sample was made of peripheral blood. Recombination joined TRBV2 with TRBJ1-5; TRBD1 agrees with 8 junctional bases. The DNA sequence is TGTGCCAGCGACAGGGGAGGCAATCAGCCCCAGCATTTT. Translation gives CASDRGGNQPQHF.